The entry below gives a single T cell receptor beta chain sequence along with its context. Its specificity is not known. This entry comes from a study of CXCR3-negative and CXCR3-positive naive CD8 T cells. Using triplicate sorts, 300,000 or so cells were collected each time from every CD8+ T cell subset. CD45RO-CCR7+CD27+CD95- defined naive CD8+ T cells. Germline assignment: CDR1 SQVTM and CDR2 ANQGSEA. This CDR3 is 15 amino acids long. 5' RACE with UMI labels generated the TRB cDNA libraries. TCRdb re-called the 5' RACE reads, yielding one record per CDR3 amino acid sequence without DNA. This table lists approximately 56,000 distinct CDR3 sequences. Points from the study as a whole: CXCR3 expression partially decreased after cryopreservation; most assays used fresh PBMCs. Naive subsets were similarly diverse, while memory CD8+ repertoires were much less diverse.

This receptor was obtained from a human donor in good health. Some clones in this sample may be carry-over from other donors' samples. Specimen: naive CXCR3- CD8+ T cells from blood. The sample's subset: CD45RO-CCR7+CD27+CD95- naive CD8+ T cells lacking CXCR3 (TNR3-). The chain is built from TRBV29-1 and TRBJ2-3; TCRdb gives TRBD2 as the D gene, but with no DNA this cannot be confirmed. CDR3 in amino acids: CSVSLSSESTDTQYF.